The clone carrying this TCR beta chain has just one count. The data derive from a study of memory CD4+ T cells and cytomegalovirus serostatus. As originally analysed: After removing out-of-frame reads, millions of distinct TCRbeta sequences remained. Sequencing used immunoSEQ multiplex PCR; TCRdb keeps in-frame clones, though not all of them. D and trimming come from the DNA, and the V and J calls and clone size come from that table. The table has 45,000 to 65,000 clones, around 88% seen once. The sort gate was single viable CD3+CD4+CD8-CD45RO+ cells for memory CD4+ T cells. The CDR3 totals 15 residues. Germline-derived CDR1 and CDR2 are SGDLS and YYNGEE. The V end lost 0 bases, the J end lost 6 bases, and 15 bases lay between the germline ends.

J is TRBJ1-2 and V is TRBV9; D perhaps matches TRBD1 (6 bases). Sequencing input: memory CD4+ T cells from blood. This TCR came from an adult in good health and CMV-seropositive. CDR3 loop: CASSVADRNTNGYTF. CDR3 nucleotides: TGTGCCAGCAGCGTAGCCGACAGGAACACGAATGGCTACACCTTC.